These 20 T cell receptor beta chains were sequenced from one sample in a study of blood T cells in healthy people across ages. The second PCR ran roughly 6 to 11 cycles with a sample-barcoded 5' primer and J-beta primers. TCRdb fed the 5' RACE reads into MiXCR, producing one record per CDR3 protein. The sample holds more than 900,000 distinct CDR3 sequences, roughly 24% seen once. The same sample was also used in a study of T cells of mothers and their children.

Material for sequencing was blood. The receptors were sampled from a girl aged 2 to 10 in good health.

This chain joins TRBV6-5 and TRBJ2-5; D not resolved. CDR3 size: 13 residues. Per germline, CDR1 MNHEY and CDR2 SVGAGI. Trimming cost V 6 bases and J 3 bases, with 11 bases left between them. CDR3 residues: CASSKGIKETQYF. As DNA, the CDR3 is TGTGCCAGCAGCAAGGGTATCAAAGAGACCCAGTACTTC.

The V call is TRBV25-1, the J call TRBJ1-2; D remains unclear. Germline V CDR1 and CDR2: MGHDK, SYGVNS. The CDR3 contains 14 residues. V dropped 6 bases and J dropped 10 bases, with 21 bases sitting between them. The CDR3 DNA reads TGTGCCAGCAGCCCCATAGGCGGAGAGGATGACTACACCTTC. It codes for CASSPIGGEDDYTF.

V usage is TRBV4-1 and J usage is TRBJ2-5; possibly TRBD1 for D (5 bases). The J call is doubtful: the DNA matches TRBJ2-1 better. There are 14 residues in the CDR3. Germline CDR1 and CDR2: MGHRA and YSYEKL. The CDR3 spells CASSQVLGRGEQFF. The CDR3 DNA reads as TGCGCCAGCAGCCAAGTCCTGGGGCGAGGCGAGCAGTTCTTC.

In nucleotides, the CDR3 is TGTGCCAGCAGTGAACCAGGGGGACCCTACGAGCAGTACTTC. It is translated as CASSEPGGPYEQYF. The chain employs TRBV28 and TRBJ2-7, with TRBD1 identical over 7 bases. J was trimmed by 2 bases and V by 5 bases; bases with no gene match: 6. This CDR3 spans 14 amino acids. In germline, CDR1 is MDHEN, CDR2 SYDVKM. Full variable domain (remainder filled in from reference TRBV28 and TRBJ2-7): DVKVTQSSRYLVKRTGEKVFLECVQDMDHENMFWYRQDPGLGLRLIYFSYDVKMKEKGDIPEGYSVSREKKERFSLILESASTNQTSMYLCASSEPGGPYEQYFGPGTRLTVT.

This clonotype turned up a few times. The genes are TRBV6-5 and TRBJ2-5, with a tentative D call TRBD2 (5 bases). The J call may be faulty, since TRBJ2-1 better matches the DNA end. The germline V gene has CDR1 MNHEY and CDR2 SVGAGI. CDR3 length: 16 amino acids. CDR3 residues: CASSSWETPVYNEQFF. CDR3 in DNA: TGTGCCAGCAGCTCGTGGGAGACCCCCGTGTACAATGAGCAGTTCTTC.

This clonotype has a handful of counts. The V gene is TRBV24-1, the J gene TRBJ1-2; possible D gene TRBD1, 5 bases. The V end was cut by 0 bases, the J end by 0 bases, with 7 bases between. Germline loops: CDR1 KGHDR, CDR2 SFDVKD. The CDR3 length is 15 residues. CDR3 sequence reads: CATSDLWDPNYGYTF. CDR3 nucleotide sequence: TGTGCCACCAGTGATTTGTGGGACCCTAACTATGGCTACACCTTC.

This sequence joins TRBV9 and TRBJ1-1, with no clear D. Germline lookup yields CDR1 SGDLS and CDR2 YYNGEE. V lost 2 bases, J lost 4 bases, and 12 bases lay in between. The CDR3 totals 14 residues. CDR3 DNA: TGTGCCAGCAGCGTTAATAGGGAGAGCACTGAAGCTTTCTTT. Protein: CASSVNRESTEAFF.

The J gene is TRBJ2-7, the V gene TRBV5-4; 10 bases align to TRBD2. Germline loops: CDR1 SGHNT, CDR2 YYREEE (reference sequence). This CDR3 region has 15 residues. V was pared by 1 base and J by 4 bases, with 5 bases of the junction left unmatched. The CDR3 nucleotides are TGTGCCAGCAGCTTGTTTAGCGGGGGGCCGTACGAGCAGTACTTC. Its protein product is CASSLFSGGPYEQYF. The full variable domain, in which reference TRBV5-4 and TRBJ2-7 provide the parts outside the CDR3, is ETGVTQSPTHLIKTRGQQVTLRCSSQSGHNTVSWYQQALGQGPQFIFQYYREEENGRGNFPPRFSGLQFPNYSSELNVNALELDDSALYLCASSLFSGGPYEQYFGPGTRLTVT.

V usage is TRBV20-1 and J usage is TRBJ2-7, with 8 bases that match TRBD2. Germline V gives CDR1 DFQATT, CDR2 SNEGSKA (reference sequence). V lost 6 bases and J lost 3; bases outside the gene matches: 10. The CDR3 extends over 14 amino acids. CDR3 DNA sequence: TGCAGTGCCGACCCGCAGACTAGCGACTACGAGCAGTACTTC. The encoded protein is CSADPQTSDYEQYF.

The chain couples TRBV24-1 to TRBJ2-5, with TRBD2 as a possible D gene (6 bases). Judging by the DNA end, TRBJ2-1 fits better; the J call may be wrong. Germline V lookup: CDR1 KGHDR, CDR2 SFDVKD. This CDR3 contains 13 residues. The CDR3 DNA follows: TGTGCCACCAGTGATTTGCGGGGGAGTGAGCAGTTCTTC. It translates to CATSDLRGSEQFF.

This clonotype was seen a few times. This chain links TRBV6-1 with TRBJ1-2; tentatively, D is TRBD1 (5 bases). V gave up 2 bases and J gave up 5 bases, with 15 bases separating them. In germline, CDR1 is MNHNS, CDR2 SASEGT. The CDR3 contains 15 residues. CDR3 DNA: TGTGCCAGCAGTGAACCCGGGACGGGAAGATATGGCTACACCTTC. Amino acids: CASSEPGTGRYGYTF.

This clonotype showed up just a few times. The V and J genes are TRBV25-1 and TRBJ2-5, with D possibly matching TRBD2 (5 bases). The CDR3 is 13 amino acids. Germline lookup yields CDR1 MGHDK and CDR2 SYGVNS. V dropped 3 bases and J dropped 7 bases, with 12 bases sitting between them. Here the CDR3 reads CASSDWESGTQYF. In DNA form, the CDR3 reads TGTGCCAGCAGTGATTGGGAGTCGGGGACCCAGTACTTC.

The gene calls are TRBV7-3 and TRBJ2-3, with a tentative D call TRBD1 (5 bases). Germline V gene sequence: CDR1 SGHTA, CDR2 FQGTGA. The CDR3 contains 13 residues. Between the trimmed V and J ends, which lost 4 bases and 5 bases, there was a span of 10 bases. The CDR3 DNA reads as TGTGCCAGCAGCTCAGGGAACAAAGATACGCAGTATTTT. This codes for CASSSGNKDTQYF.

This clonotype came up a few times. The chain recombines TRBV6-4 with TRBJ2-4; possibly TRBD1 for D (6 bases). The germline V gene has CDR1 MRHNA and CDR2 SNTAGT. The CDR3 spans 18 residues. Trimming removed 3 bases at V and 4 bases at J, with 22 bases between. Here the CDR3 reads CASSEWGQPGLPKNIQYF. In DNA form, the CDR3 reads TGTGCCAGCAGTGAATGGGGGCAACCCGGCCTCCCAAAAAACATTCAGTACTTC.

The J gene is TRBJ1-2, the V gene TRBV12-3 or TRBV12-4, with unresolved D. The CDR3 has 13 amino acids. V lost 6 bases and J 3 bases, leaving 11 bases between the germline ends. The CDR3 loop reads CASSADGHYGYTF. The CDR3 DNA is TGTGCCAGCAGCGCCGACGGGCACTATGGCTACACCTTC.

The table lists this clonotype with many counts. The chain is built from TRBV5-5 and TRBJ1-2; D may be TRBD1 (6 bases). The CDR3 spans 15 residues. CDR1 is SGHKS, CDR2 YYEKEE, per germline (reference sequence). The V gene lost 0 bases and the J gene lost 7 bases, with 16 bases spanning the gap. Written as DNA, the CDR3 is TGTGCCAGCAGCTTGGCGAAAACAGGGACGGTTGGCTACACCTTC. It is translated as CASSLAKTGTVGYTF. The variable domain in full, completed from reference TRBV5-5 and TRBJ1-2, reads DAGVTQSPTHLIKTRGQQVTLRCSPISGHKSVSWYQQVLGQGPQFIFQYYEKEERGRGNFPDRFSARQFPNYSSELNVNALLLGDSALYLCASSLAKTGTVGYTFGSGTRLTVV.

This clonotype was counted between two and nine times. The rearrangement uses TRBV12-3 or TRBV12-4 and TRBJ2-2, with D possibly being TRBD2 (6 bases). The V gene lost 3 bases and the J gene lost 3 bases, with 14 bases spanning the gap. CDR3 size: 16 residues. In DNA form, the CDR3 reads TGTGCCAGCAGTTTTGGTTGGGGGGATTACACCGGGGAGCTGTTTTTT. Translated, it gives CASSFGWGDYTGELFF.

This rearrangement joins TRBV6-6 to TRBJ2-1; tentatively, D is TRBD1 (6 bases). CDR3 size: 13 residues. Trimming took 5 bases from V and 15 from J, leaving 20 bases between them. The germline CDR1 and CDR2 sequences are MNHNY and SVGAGI (reference sequence). The CDR3, as DNA: TGTGCCAGCAGTCCCCGCGAAGGGGGAGTTCGGTTCTTC. Translating it yields CASSPREGGVRFF.

The chain recombines TRBV9 with TRBJ1-4; D gene ambiguous. The V end lost 1 base, the J end lost 4 bases, and 8 bases lay between the germline ends. Germline CDR1 SGDLS, CDR2 YYNGEE. There are 14 residues in the CDR3. In nucleotides, the CDR3 is TGTGCCAGCAGCGTACTTGGCCTTAATGAAAAACTGTTTTTT. This codes for CASSVLGLNEKLFF.

This rearrangement joins TRBV6-5 to TRBJ1-6, with a weak D call TRBD1 (6 bases). The germline V and J ends were trimmed by 9 bases and 8 bases, with 14 bases remaining between them. The CDR3 is 13 residues long. Germline V gives CDR1 MNHEY, CDR2 SVGAGI. This CDR3 is CASQGSPDSPLHF. Written as DNA, the CDR3 is TGTGCCAGTCAGGGGTCTCCTGATTCACCCCTCCACTTT.